These 24 T cell receptor beta chains were sequenced from one sample in a study of long-term antiretroviral therapy in people with HIV. An immunoSEQ assay, version v3.0, was performed at survey level. The data were produced by immunoSEQ multiplex PCR, yet TCRdb's version contains in-frame clones alone and is incomplete. The repertoire has over 30,000 clones, more than 60% of them found once; the top ten carry roughly 7.1%. The source material was unsorted PBMCs, sampled 2 years after starting antiretroviral therapy. The origin of the receptors is a woman aged 45 to 65 with HIV.

The gene calls are TRBV9 and TRBJ2-3; 8 bases are a match to TRBD2. The CDR3 length is 16 residues. The V gene end was trimmed by 2 bases and the J gene end by 5 bases; junction bases not matched to a gene: 10. Per germline, CDR1 SGDLS and CDR2 YYNGEE. CDR3 sequence reads: CASSVLAGPRGDTQYF. CDR3 DNA sequence: TGTGCCAGCAGCGTCCTAGCGGGCCCCCGAGGAGATACGCAGTATTTT.

The V call is TRBV11-2, the J call TRBJ2-3, with a possible D match to TRBD2 (5 bases). The CDR3 extends over 14 amino acids. Trimming cost V 3 bases and J 4 bases, with 11 bases left between them. CDR1 and CDR2 (germline): SGHAT, FQNNGV. CDR3 sequence (DNA): TGTGCCAGCAGCTTTCGACCCGGGGCAGATACGCAGTATTTT. Translating it yields CASSFRPGADTQYF.

The chain employs TRBV5-1 and TRBJ2-1; either TRBD1 or TRBD2 may fit D (5 bases each). The CDR3 loop spans 13 amino acids. Trimming stripped 4 bases from V and 12 bases from J, with 17 bases between. Germline V lookup: CDR1 SGHRS, CDR2 YFSETQ. CDR3 nucleotides: TGCGCCAGCAGCGTGGGGACGTTCCAGGGGCAGTTCTTC. Its translation: CASSVGTFQGQFF.

The chain is built from TRBV7-2 and TRBJ2-1, with TRBD2 as a possible D gene (6 bases). The germline V gene has CDR1 SGHTA and CDR2 FQGNSA. Trimming shortened V by 7 bases and J by 7 bases, and 17 bases separated the two germline ends. The CDR3 covers 14 residues. CDR3 nucleotide sequence: TGTGCCAGCACCCGCCGGGAGCGAATTAATGAGCAGTTCTTC. Its translation: CASTRRERINEQFF.

The chain has TRBV7-9 and TRBJ1-6, with D tentatively TRBD1 (5 bases). The CDR3 runs to 12 residues. Germline V gene lookup returns CDR1 SEHNR and CDR2 FQNEAQ (reference sequence). V lost 2 bases and J lost 9, with 5 bases in between. In DNA, the CDR3 is TGTGCCAGCAGCTTACAGGGTTCACCCCTCCACTTT. Protein: CASSLQGSPLHF.

The chain carries TRBV5-6 and TRBJ2-7; 12 bases are a match to TRBD2. The CDR3 loop spans 18 amino acids. Trimming took 2 bases from V and 1 from J; bases not matched to a gene: 10. The germline gives CDR1 SGHDT, CDR2 YYEEEE. The CDR3 DNA sequence: TGTGCCAGCAGCTTCTGGGCTAGCGGGGGGGCCAGGTCCTACGAGCAGTACTTC. Translating gives CASSFWASGGARSYEQYF. The whole variable domain, filled in from reference TRBV5-6 and TRBJ2-7, reads DAGVTQSPTHLIKTRGQQVTLRCSPKSGHDTVSWYQQALGQGPQFIFQYYEEEERQRGNFPDRFSGHQFPNYSSELNVNALLLGDSALYLCASSFWASGGARSYEQYFGPGTRLTVT.

V is TRBV27 and J is TRBJ2-3; 10 bases agree with TRBD1. The germline CDR1 and CDR2 sequences are MNHEY and SMNVEV (reference sequence). With 6 bases clipped from V and 4 bases from J, the junction kept 7 bases outside the gene matches. CDR3 length: 15 amino acids. The CDR3 spells CASRIMGTGADTQYF. CDR3 nucleotides: TGTGCCAGCAGAATTATGGGGACAGGGGCAGATACGCAGTATTTT.

This chain joins TRBV5-1 and TRBJ2-1; 10 bases align to TRBD2. CDR1 and CDR2 from the germline V gene are SGHRS and YFSETQ. Trimming at V came to 6 bases and at J to 10 bases, leaving 10 bases not matched to a gene. The CDR3 has 14 amino acids. CDR3 nucleotide sequence: TGCGCCAGCACCCTCATAGCGGGGGGACGCGAGCAGTTCTTC. Translation: CASTLIAGGREQFF. The full variable domain, completed using reference TRBV5-1 and TRBJ2-1, is KAGVTQTPRYLIKTRGQQVTLSCSPISGHRSVSWYQQTPGQGLQFLFEYFSETQRNKGNFPGRFSGRQFSNSRSEMNVSTLELGDSALYLCASTLIAGGREQFFGPGTRLTVL.

This chain connects TRBV7-6 to TRBJ1-3; TRBD1 matches at 7 bases. The CDR3 is 16 residues long. Germline loops: CDR1 SGHVS, CDR2 FNYEAQ. The ends lost 5 bases at V and 1 base at J; junction bases unmatched: 8. This CDR3 reads CASSPTGEVSGNTIYF. Written as DNA, the CDR3 is TGTGCCAGCAGCCCCACAGGGGAAGTTTCTGGAAACACCATATATTTT.

V usage is TRBV6-1 and J usage is TRBJ2-2; TRBD2 matches at 8 bases. The length of the CDR3 is 17 residues. Trimming cost V 4 bases and J 7 bases; bases outside gene matches: 14. Germline lookup yields CDR1 MNHNS and CDR2 SASEGT. The CDR3: CASSATGTRSVNGELFF. In DNA, the CDR3 is TGTGCCAGCAGTGCAACCGGGACTAGGTCGGTAAACGGGGAGCTGTTTTTT.

The rearrangement links TRBV6-5 to TRBJ1-2; D is unresolved. Germline V gene data show CDR1 as MNHEY and CDR2 as SVGAGI. V dropped 6 bases and J dropped 13 bases, with 15 bases sitting between them. This CDR3 has 11 residues. The CDR3 sequence is CASSKGTDSTF. The DNA for the CDR3 is TGTGCCAGCAGCAAAGGCACAGATTCCACCTTC.

The chain recombines TRBV10-2 with TRBJ2-1, with 9 bases lining up with TRBD1. Trimming took 2 bases from V and 6 from J; bases not matched to a gene: 5. The CDR3 loop spans 15 amino acids. The germline V gene has CDR1 WSHSY and CDR2 SAAADI. The chain's CDR3 is CASSEVGQGSNEQFF. The DNA of the CDR3 is TGCGCCAGCAGTGAGGTGGGACAGGGAAGCAATGAGCAGTTCTTC.

The V and J genes are TRBV27 and TRBJ1-5; D is ambiguous. Trimming took off 8 bases at V and 0 bases at J, with 11 bases between the two ends. The CDR3 covers 14 residues. CDR1 MNHEY and CDR2 SMNVEV come from the germline V gene (reference sequence). The CDR3: CASLRTDSNQPQHF. The CDR3 DNA is TGTGCCAGCCTCCGGACGGATAGCAATCAGCCCCAGCATTTT.

V is TRBV5-1 and J is TRBJ2-3; the match to TRBD2 covers 8 bases. The CDR3 loop spans 14 amino acids. Per the germline V gene, CDR1 is SGHRS and CDR2 is YFSETQ. After removal of 3 bases from V and 4 bases from J, the junction contained 4 bases not matched to a gene. In DNA, the CDR3 is TGCGCCAGCAGCTGGACTAGCCGGTCAGATACGCAGTATTTT. It codes for CASSWTSRSDTQYF. Using reference TRBV5-1 and TRBJ2-3 for the parts outside the CDR3, the full variable domain is KAGVTQTPRYLIKTRGQQVTLSCSPISGHRSVSWYQQTPGQGLQFLFEYFSETQRNKGNFPGRFSGRQFSNSRSEMNVSTLELGDSALYLCASSWTSRSDTQYFGPGTRLTVL.

This rearrangement joins TRBV14 to TRBJ1-1; possibly TRBD1 for D (5 bases). V was trimmed by 4 bases and J by 7 bases, leaving 13 bases between them. CDR1 and CDR2 from the germline V gene are SGHDN and FVKESK. CDR3 size: 13 residues. The CDR3 spells CASSPGPLVEAFF. DNA of the CDR3: TGTGCCAGCAGCCCGGGGCCGCTAGTTGAAGCTTTCTTT.

This clone occurred once. The V gene is TRBV28, the J gene TRBJ1-5; no clear D. Trimming cost V 6 bases and J 8 bases, with 11 bases left between them. Germline values: CDR1 MDHEN, CDR2 SYDVKM. This CDR3 region has 12 residues. The CDR3 here is CASRTPVEPQHF. CDR3 nucleotides: TGTGCCAGCAGAACTCCGGTCGAGCCCCAGCATTTT.

J is TRBJ1-4 and V is TRBV30; TRBD1 aligns across 7 bases. With 4 bases clipped from V and 5 bases from J, the junction kept 10 bases outside the gene matches. Germline V gene data show CDR1 as GTSNPN and CDR2 as SVGIG (reference sequence). This CDR3 spans 15 amino acids. The CDR3 reads CAWTLRGQWNEKLFF. Written as DNA, the CDR3 is TGTGCCTGGACCCTTCGGGGACAGTGGAATGAAAAACTGTTTTTT.

This chain connects TRBV18 to TRBJ2-5; 7 bases agree with TRBD1. The CDR3 contains 13 residues. Germline V CDR1 and CDR2: KGHSH, LQKENI. Losses at the gene ends were 6 bases for V and 1 base for J; bases not matched to a gene: 2. CDR3: CASSGTVQETQYF. In DNA, the CDR3 is TGTGCCAGCTCCGGGACAGTCCAAGAGACCCAGTACTTC. Full variable domain (missing parts from reference TRBV18 and TRBJ2-5): NAGVMQNPRHLVRRRGQEARLRCSPMKGHSHVYWYRQLPEEGLKFMVYLQKENIIDESGMPKERFSAEFPKEGPSILRIQQVVRGDSAAYFCASSGTVQETQYFGPGTRLLVL.

The V and J genes are TRBV5-1 and TRBJ2-2; D ambiguous. Germline CDR1 and CDR2: SGHRS and YFSETQ. CDR3 length: 14 amino acids. Deletions cut 3 bases from V and 7 bases from J, with 13 bases between. The CDR3 region is CASSSQGYNGELFF. The CDR3 DNA is TGCGCCAGCAGCTCGCAAGGGTATAACGGGGAGCTGTTTTTT.

The chain recombines TRBV7-2 with TRBJ2-5; 12 bases map to TRBD2. CDR1 SGHTA and CDR2 FQGNSA come from the germline V gene. This CDR3 has 17 residues. V gave up 0 bases and J gave up 5 bases; unmatched junction bases: 7. CDR3 residues: CASSLAASGGARETQYF. In DNA form, the CDR3 reads TGTGCCAGCAGCTTAGCGGCTAGCGGGGGGGCCAGGGAGACCCAGTACTTC.

This clone has more than one count but fewer than ten. The CDR3 DNA reads TGTGCCAGCAGTCCAGGGACTAGCGGGACCACCGGGGAGCTGTTTTTT. It codes for CASSPGTSGTTGELFF. The chain combines TRBV13 with TRBJ2-2, with TRBD2 matching 13 bases. The germline CDR1 and CDR2 sequences are PRHDT and FYEKMQ (reference sequence). The CDR3 runs 16 residues. J was trimmed by 4 bases and V by 6 bases; bases with no gene match: 5.

This clone came up a few times. V usage is TRBV30 and J usage is TRBJ2-7; D gene unclear. Germline CDR1 is GTSNPN and CDR2 is SVGIG (reference sequence). The CDR3 contains 11 residues. V lost 2 bases, J lost 3 bases, and 5 bases lay in between. CDR3 residues: CAWSSYYEQYF. The CDR3, as DNA: TGTGCCTGGAGTTCCTACTACGAGCAGTACTTC.

V gene TRBV7-8 combines with J gene TRBJ1-2; perhaps TRBD1 as D (6 bases). This CDR3 contains 15 residues. Germline CDR1 and CDR2: SGHVS and FQNEAQ. Trimming removed 2 bases at V and 4 bases at J, with 14 bases between. In DNA, the CDR3 is TGTGCCAGCAGCTTAATCGTGGACAGCGTCTATGGCTACACCTTC. It codes for CASSLIVDSVYGYTF.

Regarding this clone: Other DNA sequences in the sample encode the same CDR3. The chain uses TRBV5-1 and TRBJ1-6, with 8 bases lining up with TRBD1. Germline V gene sequence: CDR1 SGHRS, CDR2 YFSETQ. CDR3 length: 14 residues. V lost 0 bases to trimming and J lost 7 bases; unmatched junction nucleotides: 0. The CDR3, as DNA: TGCGCCAGCAGCTTGGCAGGGGGCAATTCACCCCTCCACTTT. Its translation: CASSLAGGNSPLHF.